A selection of T cell receptor beta chains follows, all from one sample in a study of blood T cell repertoires in COVID-19. Libraries were prepared by immunoSEQ multiplex PCR; TCRdb keeps only in-frame clonotypes and omits some of them. The profile shows under 300,000 clones, roughly 85% of them singletons. Input material: peripheral blood. The receptors originated from a woman in her twenties or thirties with active or convalescent COVID-19. CDR3s leave out the opening cysteine and the closing phenylalanine or tryptophan. Fields, in order: V gene, CDR3 protein.

>TRBV9
ASSVAPSTDTQY
>TRBV5-1
ASRVSNTEAF
>TRBV4-1
ASSQYDAGGLYNEQF
>TRBV5-4
ASSSNTGGYT
>TRBV25-1
ASSEFGGLNSPLH
>TRBV4-3
ASSQGGLVLDEQF
>TRBV7-2
ASSSRRGRETQY
>TRBV2
ASIFGDGNSPLH
>TRBV19
ASSIGTGRRPQH
>TRBV7-6
ASSLASGGDTDTQY
>TRBV7-2
ASGMGGGAYEQY
>TRBV30
AWSPPGQGYSPLH
>TRBV30
ACVSPVGELF
>TRBV6-1
ASSESDYEPQH
>TRBV4-1
ASSQVRGEGYEQY
>TRBV7-2
ASSSTGAFTEAF
>TRBV18
ASSPPTQGTYEQY
>TRBV6-5
ASSYGAGVNEKLF
>TRBV4-3
ASSQASLADTEAF
>TRBV6-2/TRBV6-3
ASSYQDLTGFPMNTEAF
>TRBV28
ASLFTSGGANEQF
>TRBV5-4
ASSSGQEIYEQY
>TRBV19
ASSPWGERGSNIQY
>TRBV7-2
ASRLTVATNEKLF
>TRBV29-1
SAEQGSENIQY
>TRBV27
ASSLMTGYRTGELF
>TRBV7-2
ASSLYSGGNQPQH
>TRBV18
ASSQGQGGYGYT
>TRBV5-1
ASSLAGGPGEQF
>TRBV6-1
ASSLAGGYTDTQY
>TRBV7-2
ASSLSGDRGLEQY
>TRBV25-1
ASSEGLSSDTGELF
>TRBV5-4
ASSPYTGTAGNTIY
>TRBV18
ASSPLPFNQPQH
>TRBV7-2
ASSYTKGVYGYT
>TRBV10-3
AISESTSRGVHQPQH
>TRBV7-9
ASSPSWGLNTEAF
>TRBV6-1
ASSGQTNRGLGLNYGYT
>TRBV7-2
ASSYFGRGDSDYGYT
>TRBV19
ASSTQGEREKLF
>TRBV24-1
ATSEAGKGFKF
>TRBV3-1/TRBV3-2
ASSPVVRQGVADTEAF
>TRBV4-1
ASSPSLAWELF